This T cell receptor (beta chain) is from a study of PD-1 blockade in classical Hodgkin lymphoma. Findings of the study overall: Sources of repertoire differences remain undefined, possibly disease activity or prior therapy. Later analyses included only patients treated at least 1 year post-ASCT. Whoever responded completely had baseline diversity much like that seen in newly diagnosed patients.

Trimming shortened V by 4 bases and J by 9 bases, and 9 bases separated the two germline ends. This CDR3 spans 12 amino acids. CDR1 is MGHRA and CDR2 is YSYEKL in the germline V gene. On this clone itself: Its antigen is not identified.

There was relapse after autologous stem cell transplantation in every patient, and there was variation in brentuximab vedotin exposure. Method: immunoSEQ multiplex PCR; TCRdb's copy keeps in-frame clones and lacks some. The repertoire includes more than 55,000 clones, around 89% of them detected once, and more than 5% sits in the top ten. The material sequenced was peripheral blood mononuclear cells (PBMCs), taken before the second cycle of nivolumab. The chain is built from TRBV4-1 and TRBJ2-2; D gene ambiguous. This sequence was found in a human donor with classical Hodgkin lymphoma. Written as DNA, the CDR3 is TGCGCCAGCAGCCGGAGCCACCGGGAGCTGTTTTTT. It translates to CASSRSHRELFF.